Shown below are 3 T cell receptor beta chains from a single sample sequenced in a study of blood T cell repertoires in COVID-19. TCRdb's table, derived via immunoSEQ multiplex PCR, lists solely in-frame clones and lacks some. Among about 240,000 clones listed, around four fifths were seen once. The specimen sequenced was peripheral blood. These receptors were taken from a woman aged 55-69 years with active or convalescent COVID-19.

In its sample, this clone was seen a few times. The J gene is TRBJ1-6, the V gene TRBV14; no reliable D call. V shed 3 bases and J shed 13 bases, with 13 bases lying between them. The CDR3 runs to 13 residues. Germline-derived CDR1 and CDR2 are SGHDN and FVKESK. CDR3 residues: CASSHPGVAPLHF. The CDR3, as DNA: TGTGCCAGCAGCCACCCGGGAGTGGCGCCCCTCCACTTT.

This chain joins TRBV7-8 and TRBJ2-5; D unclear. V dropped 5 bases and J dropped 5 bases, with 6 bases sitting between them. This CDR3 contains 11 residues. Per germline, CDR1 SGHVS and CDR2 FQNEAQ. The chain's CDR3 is CASSTRETQYF. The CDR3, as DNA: TGTGCCAGCAGCACCCGGGAGACCCAGTACTTC.

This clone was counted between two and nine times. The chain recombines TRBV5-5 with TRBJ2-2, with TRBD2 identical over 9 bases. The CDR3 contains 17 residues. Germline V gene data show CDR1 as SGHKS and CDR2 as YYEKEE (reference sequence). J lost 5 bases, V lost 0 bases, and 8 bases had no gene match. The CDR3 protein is CASSLAQRGARTGELFF. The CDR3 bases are TGTGCCAGCAGCTTGGCCCAGCGGGGGGCAAGAACCGGGGAGCTGTTTTTT.